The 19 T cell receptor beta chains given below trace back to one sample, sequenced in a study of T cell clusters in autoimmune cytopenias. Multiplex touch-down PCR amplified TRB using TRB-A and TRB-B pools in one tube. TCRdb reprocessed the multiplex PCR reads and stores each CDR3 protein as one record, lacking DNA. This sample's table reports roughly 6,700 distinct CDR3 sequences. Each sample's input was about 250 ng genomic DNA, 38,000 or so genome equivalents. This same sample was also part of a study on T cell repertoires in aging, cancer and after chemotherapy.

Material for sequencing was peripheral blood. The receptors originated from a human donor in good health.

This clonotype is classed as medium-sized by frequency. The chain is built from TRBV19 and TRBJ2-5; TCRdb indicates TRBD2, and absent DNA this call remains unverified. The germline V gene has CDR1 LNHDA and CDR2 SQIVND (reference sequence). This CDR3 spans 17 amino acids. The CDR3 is CASSIISEGLGRETQYF.

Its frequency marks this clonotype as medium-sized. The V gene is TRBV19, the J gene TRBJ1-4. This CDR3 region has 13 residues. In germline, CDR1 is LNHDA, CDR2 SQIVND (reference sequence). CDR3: CASSMGNHEKLFF.

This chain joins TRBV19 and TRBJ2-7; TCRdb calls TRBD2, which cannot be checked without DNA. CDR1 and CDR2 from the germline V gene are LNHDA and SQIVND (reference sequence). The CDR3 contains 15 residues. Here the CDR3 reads CASSIAVAGVHEQYF.

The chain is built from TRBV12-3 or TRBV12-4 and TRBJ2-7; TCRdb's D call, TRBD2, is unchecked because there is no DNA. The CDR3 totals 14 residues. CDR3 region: CASSLGGTAGRWYF.

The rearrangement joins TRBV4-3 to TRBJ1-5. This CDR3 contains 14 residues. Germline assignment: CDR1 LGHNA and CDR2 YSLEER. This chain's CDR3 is CASSQDGRSQPQHF.

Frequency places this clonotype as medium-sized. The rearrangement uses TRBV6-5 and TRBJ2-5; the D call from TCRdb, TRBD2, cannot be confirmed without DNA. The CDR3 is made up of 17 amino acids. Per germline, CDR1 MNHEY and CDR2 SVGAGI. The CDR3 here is CASSWGLAGGRQETQYF.

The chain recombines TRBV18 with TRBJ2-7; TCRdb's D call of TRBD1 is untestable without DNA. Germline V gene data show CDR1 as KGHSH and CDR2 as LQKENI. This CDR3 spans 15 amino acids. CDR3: CASSGVGTGTYEQYF.

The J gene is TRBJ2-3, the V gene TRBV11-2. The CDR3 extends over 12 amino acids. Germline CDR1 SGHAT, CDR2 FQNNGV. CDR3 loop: CASRLDTDTQYF. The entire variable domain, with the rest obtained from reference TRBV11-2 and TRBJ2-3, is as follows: EAGVAQSPRYKIIEKRQSVAFWCNPISGHATLYWYQQILGQGPKLLIQFQNNGVVDDSQLPKDRFSAERLKGVDSTLKIQPAKLEDSAVYLCASRLDTDTQYFGPGTRLTVL.

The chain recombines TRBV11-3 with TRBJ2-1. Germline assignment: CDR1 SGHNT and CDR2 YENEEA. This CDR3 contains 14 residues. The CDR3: CARHAGSSYNEQFF.

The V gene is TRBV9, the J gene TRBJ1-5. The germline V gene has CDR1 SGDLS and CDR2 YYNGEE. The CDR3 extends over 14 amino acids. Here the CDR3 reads CASSAPPRNQPQHF.

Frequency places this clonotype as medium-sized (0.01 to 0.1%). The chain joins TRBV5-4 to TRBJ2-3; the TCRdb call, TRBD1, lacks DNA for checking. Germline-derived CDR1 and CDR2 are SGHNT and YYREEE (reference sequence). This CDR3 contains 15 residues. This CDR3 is CASSSPGGGGDTQYF.

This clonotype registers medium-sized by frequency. CDR3 in amino acids: CASSVDPIPTQETQYF. V and J are TRBV19 and TRBJ2-5; the D gene TCRdb calls, TRBD1, cannot be checked with no DNA. Germline CDR1 reads LNHDA; CDR2 reads SQIVND (reference sequence). The CDR3 has 16 amino acids.

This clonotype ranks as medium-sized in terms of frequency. This CDR3 is CASSITGADQPQHF. The chain links TRBV19 to TRBJ1-5; the TRBD1 assignment by TCRdb is unverifiable without DNA. The CDR3 extends over 14 amino acids. Looked up from germline, CDR1 is LNHDA and CDR2 is SQIVND (reference sequence).

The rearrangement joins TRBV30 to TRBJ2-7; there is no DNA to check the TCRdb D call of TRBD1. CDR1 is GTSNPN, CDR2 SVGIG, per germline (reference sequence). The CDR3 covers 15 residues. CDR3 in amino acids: CAWRSRGALSYEQYF.

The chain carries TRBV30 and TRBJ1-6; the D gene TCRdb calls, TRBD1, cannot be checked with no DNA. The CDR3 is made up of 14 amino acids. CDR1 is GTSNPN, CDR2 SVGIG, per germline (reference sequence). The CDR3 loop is CAWSVAGGNSPLHF.

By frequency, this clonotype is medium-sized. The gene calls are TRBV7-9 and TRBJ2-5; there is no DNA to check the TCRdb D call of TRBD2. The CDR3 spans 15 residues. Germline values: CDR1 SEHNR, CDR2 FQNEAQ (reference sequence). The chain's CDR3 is CASSSFSGGGETQYF.

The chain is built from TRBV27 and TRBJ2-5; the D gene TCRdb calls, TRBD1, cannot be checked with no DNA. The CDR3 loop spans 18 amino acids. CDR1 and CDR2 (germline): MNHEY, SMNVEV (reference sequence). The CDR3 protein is CASSPRPPPGQGWATQYF.

CDR3 residues: CASSPWTGYEQYF. The chain links TRBV7-2 to TRBJ2-7; TCRdb's assignment of TRBD1 cannot be checked, as there is no DNA. In germline, CDR1 is SGHTA, CDR2 FQGNSA. This CDR3 comprises 13 residues.

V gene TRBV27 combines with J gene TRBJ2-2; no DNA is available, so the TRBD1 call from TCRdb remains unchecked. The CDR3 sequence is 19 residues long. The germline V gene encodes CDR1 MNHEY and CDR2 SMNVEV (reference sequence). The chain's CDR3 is CASSLFTLRDRGRTGELFF.